This TCR beta chain was identified during a study of CD8+CD57+ T cells in acquired aplastic anemia (dated by TCRdb to between 2018 and 2020). Regarding the study in general: On average, sorted CD4+ and CD8+ cells yielded approximately 3 ug of extracted DNA, with a range of about 0.17 to 27.4 ug. Mean read counts for healthy donor samples were about 9.8 million for CD4+ cells and roughly 12 million for CD8+ cells.

Genomic DNA served as template for TCR beta VDJ combination and CDR3 sequence profiling. An Illumina HiSeq 2000 was used for TCR repertoire sequencing. Concerning the study's data processing: Repertoire assessment relied on Simpson's diversity index, CDR3 size and DJ length profiles, and TRBV/TRBJ rearrangement plots. The immunodominant clone was defined as the most abundant DNA sequence in deep sequencing data. CDR3 amino acid sequences were screened for sharing across subjects and were compared with published repertoires and the VDJdb database. TCRdb trimmed the raw reads at Q25, called clones with MiXCR and kept productive beta chains. Each CDR3 protein appears once, grouped with its most common genes and DNA. Here the V and J calls rest on TCRdb's processing, not on the authors' analysis. The sample table records about 220,000 distinct CDR3 sequences; 34% of these occur just once. The ten largest clones represent 1% to 1.3% of the sample.

This clonotype was seen many times. Its binding antigen is unknown. Per-nucleotide qualities are absent, and no much larger clonotype sits a single base away. In the germline V gene, CDR1 corresponds to MGHRA and CDR2 to YSYEKL. Including the terminal cysteine and phenylalanine, the CDR3 comprises 15 residues. Just CDR3 DNA is preserved here, 45 bases in frame from base 1. V trim: 2 bases; J trim: 6 bases; unmatched bases: 9. In this study, sorted CD4+ and CD8+ T cells from the blood of healthy subjects and of severe aplastic anemia patients had their TCR repertoires deep-sequenced. Ficoll-Paque density gradient centrifugation was used to isolate peripheral blood mononuclear cells. Before DNA extraction, CD4+ and CD8+ T cells were sorted with FACS or magnetic beads. Study-wide findings and limitations: Around 30 CD8+ CDR3 sequences were found to be shared between patients and controls, but these sequences appeared to be highly expressed in patients and within the immunodominant clones of the patients. Patients and healthy controls showed no significant difference in CD8+ Simpson's diversity (P=0.060).

The sequence was collected from a human donor in good health, serving as a control. Sequencing was carried out using sorted CD4+, CD8+, or CD8+CD57+ T cells (not recorded which) from PBMCs. The chain is assembled from TRBV4-1 and TRBJ2-7; 8 of the junction bases match TRBD1. The bases read TGCGCCAGCAGCCAATTGACAGGGGTGAGGGGCGAGCAGTACTTC. This codes for CASSQLTGVRGEQYF.